This TCR beta chain originates from a study of OX40 agonist ivuxolimab in advanced cancers. The study's findings and limits: The study observed clonal expansion of CD4+ and CD8+ blood T cells by week 6 at 0.1 to 3.0 mg/kg. Not determined was the antigen specificity of the expanded peripheral T cells.

This clone was recorded once. The antigen remains unidentified. CDR1 MNHEY and CDR2 SMNVEV come from the germline V gene (reference sequence). CDR3 size: 13 residues. Trimming pared 3 bases from V and 8 bases from J, leaving 12 bases between. Patients had blood sampled at baseline and again on cycle 4 day 1 and cycle 7 day 1. Sequenced by immunoSEQ multiplex PCR; TCRdb stores in-frame clones only, minus some. Of about 26,000 clones listed, approximately 91% are singletons. The V call is TRBV27, the J call TRBJ2-3, with D hard to call. This material consisted of CD4+ or CD8+ T cells sorted from blood, taken in a trial of the OX40 agonist ivuxolimab. This receptor was identified in an adult with an advanced solid tumor such as melanoma, head and neck, liver or kidney cancer. In DNA, the CDR3 is TGTGCCAGCAGTTTCACCCCTCTGGGTACGCAGTATTTT. Its protein is CASSFTPLGTQYF.